These 18 T cell receptor beta chains originate from one sample sequenced in a study of cytomegalovirus exposure and HLA in healthy donors. PCR was performed using 60 Vbeta and 13 Jbeta primers. The repertoire was sequenced with immunoSEQ multiplex PCR; TCRdb's copy has only in-frame clones and lacks some. The data contain 150,000 to 200,000 clones, 70% to 90% of them singletons. Sequencing used PBMCs. The source of these receptors is a man aged 18 to 29 in good health and CMV-seropositive.

This clone was counted a single time. The chain couples TRBV7-9 to TRBJ1-6; D is possibly TRBD1 (6 bases). V gave up 5 bases and J gave up 7 bases, with 15 bases separating them. The CDR3 has 15 residues. Germline CDR1 reads SEHNR; CDR2 reads FQNEAQ (reference sequence). The CDR3: CASSLLQGGNSPLHF. CDR3 coding DNA: TGTGCCAGCAGCCTCCTACAGGGTGGCAATTCACCCCTCCACTTT.

The count of this clone is one. The rearrangement uses TRBV7-6 and TRBJ1-5; D possibly corresponds to TRBD1 (5 bases). This CDR3 has 16 residues. Germline assignment: CDR1 SGHVS and CDR2 FNYEAQ. V was shortened by 1 base and J by 3 bases, with 13 bases between the two germline ends. CDR3 coding DNA: TGTGCCAGCAGCTTAGGACCGGACATTTACAATCAGCCCCAGCATTTT. This gives the protein CASSLGPDIYNQPQHF.

The chain carries TRBV2 and TRBJ2-5, with 10 bases matching TRBD1. The trim removed 8 bases at V and 5 bases at J, leaving 5 bases unmatched. The CDR3 extends over 13 amino acids. Germline V CDR1 and CDR2: SNHLY, FYNNEI. The CDR3 DNA reads TGTGCCAGCCAGGGACAGGGGTGGGAGACCCAGTACTTC. The encoded protein is CASQGQGWETQYF.

The chain links TRBV7-2 to TRBJ2-7, with D possibly being TRBD1 (6 bases). CDR3 length equals 17 residues. Looked up from germline, CDR1 is SGHTA and CDR2 is FQGNSA. V was pared by 5 bases and J by 4 bases, with 24 bases between. CDR3 DNA: TGTGCCAGCAGCCTCGACAGGTCAAGAAAACCCCCTTACGAGCAGTACTTC. Translation gives CASSLDRSRKPPYEQYF.

V is TRBV7-9 and J is TRBJ2-7, with 12 positions matching TRBD1. The ends lost 5 bases at V and 3 bases at J; junction bases unmatched: 8. The CDR3 length is 16 residues. Germline CDR1 is SEHNR and CDR2 is FQNEAQ (reference sequence). The CDR3 coding sequence is TGTGCCAGCAGCCCGGACCGGGACAGGGGGCTCTACGAGCAGTACTTC. The encoded protein is CASSPDRDRGLYEQYF.

The chain recombines TRBV2 with TRBJ2-1, with TRBD2 matching over 7 bases. In germline, CDR1 is SNHLY, CDR2 FYNNEI. The V and J ends lost 3 bases and 7 bases, in that order; junction bases with no gene match: 6. The CDR3 runs to 14 residues. The CDR3: CASSDKRGRNEQFF. The DNA for the CDR3 is TGTGCCAGCAGTGATAAGCGGGGTAGGAATGAGCAGTTCTTC.

With respect to this clone: One end of the junction fails to match germline, which may point to a read error. The genes are TRBV4-3 and TRBJ2-4; D uncertain. Germline lookup yields CDR1 LGHNA and CDR2 YSLEER. This CDR3 is 15 amino acids long. CDR3: CASSQGYQVKNSQYF. For the CDR3, the DNA is TGCGCCAGCAGCCAAGGTTACCAAGTAAAAAACAGTCAGTACTTC.

The J gene is TRBJ2-7, the V gene TRBV11-2; possible D gene TRBD1, 6 bases. This CDR3 comprises 15 residues. Germline CDR1 reads SGHAT; CDR2 reads FQNNGV. V gave up 5 bases and J gave up 3 bases, with 17 bases separating them. The DNA of the CDR3 is TGTGCCAGCAGCCCTGTACAGGGTTCCAGCTACGAGCAGTACTTC. It codes for CASSPVQGSSYEQYF.

The gene calls are TRBV6-4 and TRBJ1-1; D is possibly TRBD1 (5 bases). The CDR3 runs 14 residues. Germline assignment: CDR1 MRHNA and CDR2 SNTAGT. Trimming removed 7 bases at V and 0 bases at J, with 12 bases between. The CDR3 spells CASICGTMNTEAFF. CDR3 in DNA: TGTGCCAGCATTTGCGGGACCATGAACACTGAAGCTTTCTTT.

The chain carries TRBV4-2 and TRBJ2-3; TRBD2 matches 11 bases. Germline CDR1 reads LGHNA; CDR2 reads YNFKEQ. CDR3 length equals 17 residues. Trimming at V came to 3 bases and at J to 2 bases, leaving 7 bases not matched to a gene. In nucleotides, the CDR3 is TGTGCCAGCAGCCATCCCTTAGCGGGGGGGAACACAGATACGCAGTATTTT. Translating it yields CASSHPLAGGNTDTQYF.

The J gene is TRBJ2-7, the V gene TRBV18; maybe TRBD1 (6 bases). In germline, CDR1 is KGHSH, CDR2 LQKENI. The CDR3 is 12 residues long. The V and J ends lost 5 bases and 3 bases respectively, with 8 bases between them. CDR3 sequence: CASSLDSYEQYF. Written as DNA, the CDR3 is TGTGCCAGCTCATTGGACAGCTACGAGCAGTACTTC.

This chain connects TRBV7-3 to TRBJ2-5; the D gene is possibly TRBD2 (6 bases). The germline CDR1 and CDR2 sequences are SGHTA and FQGTGA. Between the trimmed V and J ends, which lost 6 bases and 2 bases, there was a span of 10 bases. The CDR3 totals 13 residues. The CDR3: CASSFGSQETQYF. For the CDR3, the DNA is TGTGCCAGCAGTTTCGGGAGTCAAGAGACCCAGTACTTC.

The chain is built from TRBV4-1 and TRBJ2-2; 13 positions match TRBD2. Per germline, CDR1 MGHRA and CDR2 YSYEKL. CDR3 length: 15 amino acids. V lost 4 bases and J lost 5; bases outside the gene matches: 1. The CDR3 here is CASSLTSGGTGELFF. CDR3 DNA: TGCGCCAGCAGCCTGACTAGCGGGGGGACCGGGGAGCTGTTTTTT.

This sequence joins TRBV19 and TRBJ2-1; 9 bases align to TRBD2. Germline-derived CDR1 and CDR2 are LNHDA and SQIVND (reference sequence). This CDR3 is built from 17 residues. V lost 3 bases, J lost 10 bases, and 16 bases stayed unmatched. CDR3 bases: TGTGCCAGTAGTATCGGGGTTTTGCGGGGGGGCCCCCGGGAGCAGTTCTTC. Translation gives CASSIGVLRGGPREQFF.

This chain links TRBV5-8 with TRBJ2-7; 9 nucleotides align to TRBD1. Germline V CDR1 and CDR2: SGHTS, YDEGEE. V lost 6 bases, J lost 2 bases, and 6 bases stayed unmatched. The CDR3 sequence is 14 residues long. The CDR3 region is CASKDGTGPYEQYF. As DNA, the CDR3 is TGTGCCAGCAAAGACGGGACAGGGCCCTACGAGCAGTACTTC.

CDR3 region: CASTPLYSNQPQHF. CDR3 nucleotides: TGTGCCAGTACCCCCCTTTATAGCAATCAGCCCCAGCATTTT. The genes are TRBV19 and TRBJ1-5; D is unclear. Trimming took 7 bases from V and 0 from J, leaving 10 bases between them. This CDR3 is built from 14 residues. Germline V gene sequence: CDR1 LNHDA, CDR2 SQIVND (reference sequence).

In this sample, this clone turned up once. The genes are TRBV6-6 and TRBJ1-4; possible D gene TRBD1, 6 bases. The length of the CDR3 is 16 residues. V was shortened by 0 bases and J by 8 bases, with 16 bases between the two germline ends. The germline CDR1 and CDR2 sequences are MNHNY and SVGAGI (reference sequence). CDR3 coding DNA: TGTGCCAGCAGTTACTCGATGACAGGCTCCCCGGAAAAACTGTTTTTT. Translating it yields CASSYSMTGSPEKLFF.

This clone was seen only once. The rearrangement links TRBV27 to TRBJ2-3; the D is unclear. V lost 6 bases to trimming and J lost 0 bases, with 13 bases between them. The CDR3 covers 15 residues. The germline CDR1 and CDR2 sequences are MNHEY and SMNVEV (reference sequence). CDR3 DNA sequence: TGTGCCAGCAGCCTCAGGATGGCGAGCACAGATACGCAGTATTTT. Protein: CASSLRMASTDTQYF.